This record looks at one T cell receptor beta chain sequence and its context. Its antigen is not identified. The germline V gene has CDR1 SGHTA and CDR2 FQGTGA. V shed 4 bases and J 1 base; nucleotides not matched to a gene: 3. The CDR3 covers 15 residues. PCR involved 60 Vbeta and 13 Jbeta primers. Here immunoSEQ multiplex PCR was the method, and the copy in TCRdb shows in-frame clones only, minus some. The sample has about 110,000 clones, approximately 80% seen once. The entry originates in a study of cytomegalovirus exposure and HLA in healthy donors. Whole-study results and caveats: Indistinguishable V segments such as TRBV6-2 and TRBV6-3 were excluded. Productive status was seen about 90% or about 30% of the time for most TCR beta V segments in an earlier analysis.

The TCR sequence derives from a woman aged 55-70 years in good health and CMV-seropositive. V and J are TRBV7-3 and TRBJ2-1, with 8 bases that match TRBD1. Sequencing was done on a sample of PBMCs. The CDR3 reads CASSSRQGSYNEQFF. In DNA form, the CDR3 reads TGTGCCAGCAGCTCGAGACAGGGGTCCTACAATGAGCAGTTCTTC.